This TCR beta chain is drawn from a study of blood T cell repertoires in COVID-19 (dated by TCRdb to the early 2020s). Regarding the research as a whole: Samples covering the acute and convalescent phases of COVID-19 were provided by collaborators in the United States, Italy and Spain. The repertoires were released in a freely available public database intended as a resource for research on the immune response to SARS-CoV-2. Samples were obtained from the ongoing ImmuneRACE study (first 160 participants) and from 1,254 subjects provided by 6 global collaborators. Sample metadata almost always included a de-identified subject ID, COVID-19 status, age in years and sex. HLA class I and class II types, where available, came from metadata supplied by the sample provider rather than from assay-based typing. The dataset comprised deeply sampled blood TCRbeta repertoires from subjects exposed to, actively infected with, or recovered from COVID-19. The material from the prospective study consisted of cDNA or gDNA derived from T cells, B-cell-depleted T cells, or PBMCs.

The immunoSEQ Assay, a bias-controlled multiplex PCR, was used to amplify TCRbeta CDR3 regions from genomic DNA. The paper's processing steps were these. The number of nucleated cells in each sample was estimated by amplification of reference gene primers within the assay. To quantify the absolute abundance of each unique TCRbeta CDR3 rearrangement, sequence reads were collapsed and filtered. For each sample, productive Simpson clonality was calculated by taking the square root of Simpson's diversity index across productive rearrangements. TCRdb's version of the immuneACCESS table is confined to in-frame rearrangements and falls short of the full clone set. An unresolved V gene accounts for under half of the shortfall where checked; the remainder is of unknown origin. V and J calls and clone size are copied from that table; D and trimming were computed from the DNA. The sample table holds roughly 230,000 clones, of which 85% to 90% were seen once. The ten most abundant clones make up roughly 4% of the sample.

Participants in the prospective study were enrolled through a virtual design, were aged about 18 to 90 years, and lived in under 25 United States geographic areas. To assign participants to cohorts, the prospective study relied on clinical history that participants themselves reported in a screening survey and a study questionnaire. Mobile phlebotomists in the prospective study collected whole blood, serum and a nasopharyngeal or oropharyngeal swab from every participant. Additional blood draws and questionnaires over an approximately two-month period could optionally be provided by prospective study participants. Before DNA extraction, prospective study blood samples were shipped either frozen or at room temperature. General findings and caveats noted by the study authors: How much clinical and demographic metadata was included differed by source and by participant, and the metadata was provided uncurated.

According to the germline V gene, CDR1 reads KGHSH and CDR2 reads LQKENI. The CDR3 spans 16 residues, from the cysteine through the phenylalanine. The entry retains the CDR3 DNA only, 48 bases that are in frame from base 1. A distance of 20 bases separates the germline ends of V and J, which lose 4 bases and 4 bases respectively. On this clone itself: The antigen it recognizes is unknown. Within one base of it there is no much larger clone, and no base qualities were kept.

The sequence was collected from a woman aged 30 to 39 with acute COVID-19. The rearranged segments are TRBV18 and TRBJ2-7; a weak D assignment points to TRBD1 (6 bases agree). The sequencing input was PBMCs or T cells enriched from blood (not recorded which). The DNA sequence is TGTGCCAGCTCACAGGGACACCAGTTGGAGGTTTACGAGCAGTACTTC. This translates into CASSQGHQLEVYEQYF.